Listed below are T cell receptor beta chains from one sample, sequenced in a study of T cells in Graves' hyperthyroidism and ophthalmopathy. TCRdb used MiXCR to reprocess the multiplex PCR reads, holding one entry per CDR3 protein. The sample lists about 600,000 distinct CDR3 sequences; 15% to 20% were seen once. Specimen: blood. The origin of the receptors is a woman aged 40 to 55 with Graves' ophthalmopathy. CDR3s include the opening cysteine and the closing phenylalanine or tryptophan.

j_call	v_call	cdr3_aa
TRBJ2-7	TRBV3-1	CASSQVLSAEQYF
TRBJ1-5	TRBV24-1	CATSDPGTGNQPQQF
TRBJ2-1	TRBV14	CASSQNLGHYNEQFF
TRBJ1-1	TRBV7-6	CASNFGTGGPNTEAFF
TRBJ2-5	TRBV7-2	CASSLIAGKETQYF
TRBJ2-3	TRBV12-3/TRBV12-4	CASSRSGTLLFGTDTQYF
TRBJ2-1	TRBV12-5	CASGLARQGISLNEQFF
TRBJ2-1	TRBV20-1	CSARKRGKSPNNEQFF
TRBJ2-1	TRBV2	CASSEGRPGALRSYNEQFF
TRBJ2-3	TRBV6-2/TRBV6-3	CASSYERVSTDTQYF
TRBJ2-3	TRBV7-3	CASSRRDGLTDTQYF
TRBJ2-3	TRBV5-5	CASSRTGLSTDTQYF
TRBJ1-2	TRBV29-1	CSVEDLGGSYGYTF
TRBJ2-5	TRBV7-3	CASSLAGGPGETQYF
TRBJ2-3	TRBV7-9	CASSPGTRYTDTQYF
TRBJ2-2	TRBV24-1	CATSLTENTGELFF
TRBJ1-1	TRBV2	CASSEGRGTTEAFF
TRBJ2-4	TRBV24-1	CATSDSYRGNIQYF
TRBJ2-7	TRBV11-2	CASSLGASGYEQYF
TRBJ2-7	TRBV7-9	CASSPRDRSLAGGRYEQYF
TRBJ1-6	TRBV9	CASSVGGRGFSPLHF
TRBJ2-3	TRBV4-1	CASSRTSIADTQYF
TRBJ1-1	TRBV2	CASSRDSLEAFF
TRBJ2-2	TRBV20-1	CSAQGPGIGELFF
TRBJ2-5	TRBV5-1	CASSYLQVQETQYF
TRBJ1-2	TRBV6-1	CASSLRGTGGSISGYTF
TRBJ2-3	TRBV20-1	CSAIAGGPTDTQYF
TRBJ2-5	TRBV12-3/TRBV12-4	CASSLSATQETQYF
TRBJ1-5	TRBV20-1	CSVTPLALIYQPQHF
TRBJ2-5	TRBV5-5	CASSLAVNSETQYF
TRBJ1-1	TRBV20-1	CSARSARGDTEAFF
TRBJ1-1	TRBV10-2	CASSRPGNNTEAFF
TRBJ2-4	TRBV11-2	CASSLEIREARAKNIQYF
TRBJ2-6	TRBV19	CASSIVTGGFPGANVLTF
TRBJ1-1	TRBV19	CASIVQTGGAEAFF
TRBJ1-1	TRBV11-2	CASSIPGGLVAFF
TRBJ2-4	TRBV7-2	CASSLAGSLKNIQYF
TRBJ2-1	TRBV28	CASTTPPRNINEQFF
TRBJ1-6	TRBV7-2	CASSFRGVPLHF
TRBJ1-3	TRBV6-5	CASSYRTGAGNTIYF
TRBJ2-1	TRBV24-1	CATSHNEQFF
TRBJ1-2	TRBV28	CASSFWVSGGYTF
TRBJ1-1	TRBV11-2	CASSLGTVEAFF
TRBJ2-3	TRBV15	CATSRGHSTDTQYF
TRBJ2-1	TRBV13	CASSWSGGGSYNEQFF
TRBJ2-1	TRBV28	CASTGDSLFNEQFF
TRBJ1-5	TRBV2	CASSYGTGGQPQHF
TRBJ2-1	TRBV25-1	CASSEWEGGINNEQFF
TRBJ1-5	TRBV2	CASSGRVGRFSNQPQHF
TRBJ1-6	TRBV7-9	CASRRAGTGGDSPLHF
TRBJ2-2	TRBV3-1	CASSQEWGGELFF
TRBJ2-6	TRBV11-1	CASSLATALSGANVLTF
TRBJ2-1	TRBV9	CASSVGASGRGNEQFF
TRBJ2-1	TRBV11-2	CASSPSGGLGEQFF
TRBJ2-5	TRBV20-1	CSASWEGSPGGETQYF